The TCR beta chain under discussion was sequenced for a study of shared clonotypes between healthy human individuals. The overall study: Each donor's CD8 memory used one plate, CD8 naive two, each CD4 subset three. General observations from the study: Against clonotypes common to all four donors, non-shared ones had lower generation probabilities. It was expected that sequencing depth would affect clonotype sharing among donors.

The J segment lost 3 bases and the V segment lost 6 bases, leaving 4 bases of the junction unmatched. In germline, CDR1 is LNHDA, CDR2 SQIVND (reference sequence). The CDR3 consists of 15 residues. Points on this clone: Its antigen is as yet unknown.

The assay was immunoSEQ multiplex PCR, and TCRdb's table has in-frame clones only and misses some. The table includes about 2.2 million clones, about 93% detected once. The naive CD8 subset, CD45RO-negative cells positively selected for CCR7, excluded terminally differentiated effector memory CD45RA+ cells. Adult Caucasians living in Nashville, Tennessee made up all of the donors. J is TRBJ2-1 and V is TRBV19; 11 positions agree with TRBD2. The specimen was naive CD8+ T cells from PBMCs. The TCR sequence derives from a man aged 18 to 35 in good health. Some clones in this sample may be carry-over from other donors' samples. The CDR3 loop reads CASRPTSGNYNEQFF. The DNA for the CDR3 is TGTGCCAGTAGGCCGACTAGCGGGAACTACAATGAGCAGTTCTTC.